This T cell receptor (beta chain) was recorded in a study of blood T cell repertoires in COVID-19. CDR3 length: 16 residues. V gave up 0 bases and J gave up 2 bases, with 14 bases separating them. The germline CDR1 and CDR2 sequences are MNHEY and SMNVEV (reference sequence). Sequencing used immunoSEQ multiplex PCR; TCRdb keeps in-frame clones, though not all of them. This table holds around 180,000 clones, roughly nine tenths found once. The chain links TRBV27 to TRBJ2-7; a possible D gene is TRBD1 (6 bases). The material sequenced was peripheral blood. This TCR was sampled from a man between 70 and 80 years old with active or convalescent COVID-19. In nucleotides, the CDR3 is TGTGCCAGCAGTTTATCGGTGGGGACACTTACCTACGAGCAGTACTTC. Its protein product is CASSLSVGTLTYEQYF.